The present T cell receptor beta chain was sequenced within a study of blood T cell repertoires in COVID-19. Trimming removed 2 bases from V and 3 bases from J, with 5 bases in between. The germline gives CDR1 LGHDT, CDR2 YNNKEL (reference sequence). The CDR3 runs 14 residues. In the original processing: By means of reference gene primer amplification, nucleated cell counts were estimated. Sequencing was performed with immunoSEQ multiplex PCR; in TCRdb, only in-frame clones are kept and a portion is missing. Clone size and the V and J calls come from that table; the DNA yielded D and trimming. The sample consists of some 390,000 clones, approximately 89% of them appearing once.

The clonotype was recovered from a woman in her thirties who had recovered from COVID-19. Sequencing was carried out using PBMCs or T cells enriched from blood (not recorded which). This chain joins TRBV3-1 (or the pseudogene TRBV3-2) and TRBJ1-6; D is unclear. The CDR3 DNA sequence: TGTGCCAGCAGCCAACAGTTCTATAATTCACCCCTCCACTTT. Amino acids: CASSQQFYNSPLHF.